The subject of this entry is one T cell receptor (beta chain). It lacks a known antigen. The sample holds no much larger clone one base away, and base qualities are not on file. This entry comes from a study of cytomegalovirus exposure and HLA in healthy donors (TCRdb year 2017). Regarding the research as a whole: An earlier analysis of some 600 of the donors reported approximately 300 Gb of sequence data and 90 million to 120 million unique TCR beta sequences obtained from about 180 million T cells. About 280 gigabases of sequencing data and 91 million or so unique TCR sequences made up an early release that covered several hundred HLA-typed donors. Of the 350 to 450 genotyped donors, 81% were placed in the genetic ancestry cluster associated with self-reported Caucasian donors. The study was designed to test whether signatures of past pathogen exposure could be identified by cataloging public T cell receptors. Using immunosequencing, the study profiled T cell repertoires from 500 to 800 subjects and related those repertoires to cytomegalovirus serostatus. In addition to the first cohort of 666 subjects, a separate validation cohort of 130 or so different subjects was used. To predict cytomegalovirus infection status, the study brought together high-throughput TCR immunosequencing, statistical association of individual TCRs with disease status, and machine learning. A later analysis re-examined previously published TCR beta repertoires from more than 650 donors and added high-resolution HLA genotyping to investigate patterns of TCR occurrence. Rather than using new phenotypic data, the later analysis identified candidate immune exposures from TCR beta sequences and from how often those sequences occurred across donors. An earlier analysis of 500 to 650 of the donors applied high-throughput TCR beta sequencing to assess whether each TCR beta V gene segment acted as functional or pseudogenic. Donor age, sex, ethnicity and CMV serostatus were compiled together with the repertoire data. A later genetic analysis took genome-wide SNP genotypes for about three fifths of the roughly 670 donors and used that subset as a discovery cohort. Every repertoire in the discovery cohort had been generated on one and the same sequencing platform. HLA typing covered class I and class II loci at four-digit resolution. The number of typed donors differed by locus: about 620-640 for A, B, C, DRB1 and DQB1; approximately 530 for DQA1; around 580 for DPA1; and about 470 for DPB1. Several DR-DQ haplotypes were treated as single units for association and clustering because of strong linkage in the cohort. On average, approximately 250,000 unique TCR beta nucleotide sequences were sequenced per donor among about 400 genotyped donors of the cohort, with 15% to 20% of those sequences being non-productive. Summary of the overall study and its limitations: Across donors, most TCR sequences were observed very rarely, whereas some public TCRs were present in many individuals. Presence/absence analyses assumed roughly uniform sequencing depth across donors, an assumption that may not hold. A further reported finding was that TCR beta sequences accurately predicted the HLA-A and HLA-B alleles for most subjects in the first cohort. In a later analysis, TCR association rates were found to vary across HLA loci, with the most associated TCRs seen for DRB1 alleles and the fewest for HLA-C alleles. A later analysis reported that several top co-occurrence clusters appeared linked to parvovirus B19, influenza, CMV and Epstein-Barr virus. Cytomegalovirus status was reported to be diagnosed by the classifier with high specificity and sensitivity in both the original and validation cohorts. The authors suggested that the approach could potentially be extended to other disease states and immunological phenotypes. Compared with equally common non-associated chains, HLA-associated TCR beta chains in a later analysis were more clonally expanded and had lower generation probabilities. Compared with the approximately 670-donor mean, donors in an Asian-associated ancestry cluster had fewer N-insertions in productive TCRs, according to a later genetic analysis. An association between a missense DCLRE1C variant and V-gene and J-gene trimming of TCR beta chains was found in a later genetic analysis and replicated in an independent cohort. According to a later analysis, most CMV-associated TCR beta chains appeared to be HLA-restricted, and the HLA associations seemed to be driven largely by CMV exposure. CMV serostatus was the only immune exposure information available for the cohort. Only TCR beta chains were sequenced in this cohort, and the absence of alpha or paired-chain data limited detectable features. Correlated functional status among segregating V segments might reflect linkage disequilibrium, but an unknown experimental factor could not be ruled out. The study listed 164 TCR beta chains as associated with cytomegalovirus. Assigning TCR associations to individual alleles was difficult when HLA alleles, especially DR and DQ, strongly co-occurred. A later analysis associated about 16,000 TCR beta sequences with specific HLA alleles at a false discovery rate of 0.05. The sequencing pipeline was judged likely to have produced a cluster of highly shared sequence variants as a technical artifact. In vitro tests confirmed that three of the cytomegalovirus-associated TCR beta chains recognize cytomegalovirus antigens. The earlier analysis of nearly 600 of the donors excluded around 17 rarely observed V segments, including chromosome 9 orphons, because counts were too low. Broadly in line with IMGT annotations, most TCR beta V segments showed up in productive rearrangements about 87% or about 30% of the time in an earlier analysis of some 590 of the donors. Because HLA typing was unavailable for some donors at each locus, only the typed subset was used in association tests.

The library was produced with the immunoSEQ multiplex PCR assay. For the multiplex PCR, a mixture combining 60 forward primers for TCR Vbeta segments and 13 reverse primers for TCR Jbeta segments was used. The CDR3 region of rearranged TCR beta genes was amplified from genomic DNA by a multiplex PCR assay. The amplified TCR beta libraries were sequenced on the Illumina HiSeq System as 87-base-pair reads. The authors' pipeline ran thus. In a later analysis, approximately 74 million unique TCR beta chains were counted across the roughly 610 repertoires, and roughly 10 million of these chains were shared by at least two donors. A nearest-neighbor algorithm error-corrected the raw reads and collapsed the reads into unique sequences, merging closely related sequences to remove PCR and sequencing errors. V, D and J gene segments were assigned by aligning CDR3 sequences to IMGT reference sequences. For a sequence to be retained, at least a six-nucleotide match to both a V gene segment and a J gene segment was required. A rearrangement counted as productive if the CDR3 had no stop codons and remained in frame with V and J, and every other rearrangement counted as non-productive. CDR3 was defined according to IMGT convention as the region running from the second conserved V-encoded cysteine to the conserved J-encoded phenylalanine. In an earlier analysis of around 600 of the donors, sequences lacking an unambiguous match to a single V gene segment were excluded. An earlier analysis of fewer than 750 of the donors called V segments functional above 56.7% productive rearrangements and segregating when the between-donor standard deviation exceeded 5%. To diagnose cytomegalovirus status from the catalog of TCR beta chain sequences, a statistical classification framework was built. In a later analysis, V and J genes were assigned by comparing TCR nucleotide sequences against IMGT/GENE-DB human TR gene sequences. Using the TCRdist pipeline, a later analysis assigned CDR3 sequences along with most-parsimonious VDJ recombination scenarios. In a later analysis, each TCR beta chain was defined by its CDR3 amino acid sequence together with its V-gene family, and reads lacking a unique V-gene family were excluded. To address suspected cross-contamination and a sequencing artifact, a later analysis removed several hundred highly shared, low-generation-probability nucleotide sequences. For each public chain, a later analysis derived a clonal expansion index from normalized ranks of inferred template counts within each repertoire. A later analysis computed generation probabilities with a VDJ recombination model fitted to out-of-frame rearrangements, and checked the results against IGoR. In a later analysis, hypergeometric tests were used to score TCR-TCR, TCR-HLA and TCR-CMV co-occurrence, with a repertoire-size bias correction applied to TCR pairs. To estimate false discovery rates, a later analysis permuted the HLA or CMV assignments 20 times. In a later analysis, co-occurring TCRs were grouped using DBSCAN, and TCRdist sequence similarity was added for clustering within HLA-allele-positive subsets. Repertoires with fewer than 30,000 or more than 120,000 public chains were left out of co-occurrence clustering, as were about 5 repertoires with anomalous nucleotide sharing. This is the immuneACCESS table as TCRdb keeps it, with only in-frame sequences that have V and J called. A part of the clones is gone; compared with another copy, unresolved V genes explain less than half, and the rest is unexplained. The D gene and trimming were derived from the DNA, and the V and J assignments and clone size from that table. The sample table contains some 89,000 clones; only one count was recorded for 85% of them. The ten largest clones capture over 7% of the sample.

In total, 630 or so healthy bone marrow donors made up the cohort. At the time of sampling, every cohort member was nominally healthy, though immune exposures that went unrecorded were likely present. The donor tested CMV seropositive and was one of the 289 seropositive cohort members. A peripheral blood sample was collected from each donor, and TCR beta sequencing was performed on peripheral blood mononuclear cells. Genomic DNA extraction from the blood cell samples was performed with the Qiagen DNeasy Blood Extraction Kit. The specimen was PBMCs. This clonotype was sampled from a man aged 40-49 years in good health and CMV-seropositive.

DNA sequence: TGTGCCAGCAGCCCGCGAGGGGGGGAGGCCAAAAACATTCAGTACTTC. This yields the protein CASSPRGGEAKNIQYF. The chain was built from TRBV11-3 and TRBJ2-4, with a tentative D gene TRBD2 over 7 matching bases. The CDR3 measures 16 amino acids from cysteine to phenylalanine. Only the CDR3 portion is preserved as DNA: 48 bases, with reading frame beginning at the first base. Based on the germline V gene, the CDR1 and CDR2 sequences are SGHNT and YENEEA. V is pared back by 5 bases and J by 1 base, with 15 bases lying between the germline termini.